This is a list of T cell receptor beta chains from one sample in a study of blood T cell repertoires in COVID-19. Measured with immunoSEQ multiplex PCR; TCRdb has only the in-frame clones, and not every one. The sample lists over 300,000 clones, around 86% occurring once. Sequencing was performed on PBMCs or T cells enriched from blood (not recorded which). These receptors were obtained from a woman younger than 30 who had recovered from COVID-19. The CDR3 runs from the conserved cysteine through the conserved F or W. D genes are given only for firm matches. The size entry is marked missing in some rows and otherwise reads once, few, many or a size class.

V gene,clone size,CDR3 length,J gene,D gene,CDR3 DNA,CDR3 protein
TRBV10-3,.,13,TRBJ1-1,.,TGTGCCACTCGACAGATATTGAACACTGAAGCTTTCTTT,CATRQILNTEAFF
TRBV19,.,15,TRBJ2-7,TRBD2,TGTGCCAGTAGTATAGAACTAGCGGCTCTCTACGAGCAGTACTTC,CASSIELAALYEQYF
TRBV4-1,.,13,TRBJ1-1,.,TGCGCCAGCAGCCAAGAAGAGGAGGTTATGGCTTTCTTT,CASSQEEEVMAFF
TRBV5-8,once,16,TRBJ2-3,TRBD1,TGTGCCAGCAGCTGGGGGACAGGGACGTTTCCAGATACGCAGTATTTT,CASSWGTGTFPDTQYF
TRBV10-1,.,15,TRBJ2-7,TRBD2,TGCGCCAGCAGTGAGTCTAGCGGGGAGGACTACGAGCAGTACTTC,CASSESSGEDYEQYF
TRBV10-3,.,15,TRBJ1-2,.,TGTGCCATCAGTGAGCCGCGAGCAGGAAACTATGGCTACACCTTC,CAISEPRAGNYGYTF
TRBV6-2/TRBV6-3,few,14,TRBJ2-1,.,TGTGCCAGCAGTTCAAGCCGAGGGAAGAATGAGCAGTTCTTC,CASSSSRGKNEQFF
TRBV11-2,.,16,TRBJ2-3,.,TGTGCCAGCAGCCTCGGTGGAGGGCCTCGTCTAGATACGCAGTATTTT,CASSLGGGPRLDTQYF
TRBV5-5,.,16,TRBJ1-6,.,TGTGCCAGCAGCTTGGGGGGCGTCTCCTATAATTCACCCCTCCACTTT,CASSLGGVSYNSPLHF
TRBV5-6,many,14,TRBJ1-5,TRBD1,TGTGCCAGCAGCAAGGGGACAGGGGTTCAGCCCCAGCATTTT,CASSKGTGVQPQHF
TRBV5-1,.,12,TRBJ2-1,.,TGCGCCAGCAGCCCCCGGGGAGTTGAGCAGTTCTTC,CASSPRGVEQFF
TRBV11-2,.,14,TRBJ1-2,TRBD1,TGTGCCAGCAGCCCTAAGACAGGGTTGGGGGGCTACACCTTC,CASSPKTGLGGYTF
TRBV27,.,15,TRBJ2-2,.,TGTGCCAGCAGCCAGGGACTGTCGAACACCGGGGAGCTGTTTTTT,CASSQGLSNTGELFF
TRBV2,.,13,TRBJ1-2,TRBD1,TGTGCCAGCAGAAGACAGGGTTACTATGGCTACACCTTC,CASRRQGYYGYTF
TRBV30,.,13,TRBJ1-2,TRBD1,TGTGCCTGGAGGATGACAGGGGAGGATGGCTACACCTTC,CAWRMTGEDGYTF
TRBV19,once,13,TRBJ1-2,.,TGTGCCAGTAGTATTGGAGGGTCCTATGGCTACACCTTC,CASSIGGSYGYTF
TRBV30,.,13,TRBJ1-2,TRBD1,TGTGCCTGGAGTGCCCAGGGGGCCCACGGCTACACCTTC,CAWSAQGAHGYTF
TRBV2,.,16,TRBJ2-6,.,TGTGCCAGCACTCGGACTCTTATCTCTGGGGCCAACGTCCTGACTTTC,CASTRTLISGANVLTF
TRBV7-9,.,13,TRBJ2-3,.,TGTGCCAGCAGCTTAGCTCAGGGTCGTACGCAGTATTTT,CASSLAQGRTQYF
TRBV7-2,once,13,TRBJ1-2,TRBD1,TGTGCCATCCGGCCGGACAGGGATTATGGCTACACCTTC,CAIRPDRDYGYTF
TRBV10-3,.,18,TRBJ2-7,TRBD2,TGTGCCATCAGAGAACTAGCGGGAGGATTCCCTAGCTCCTACGAGCAGTACTTC,CAIRELAGGFPSSYEQYF
TRBV20-1,.,15,TRBJ1-5,.,TGCAGTGCTAGTCCCCAGACAGGTCGCAATCAGCCCCAGCATTTT,CSASPQTGRNQPQHF
TRBV15,.,19,TRBJ2-1,.,TGTGCCACCAGCAGATCTGGGGCAAGAAGCGGGACATTTTACAATGAGCAGTTCTTC,CATSRSGARSGTFYNEQFF
TRBV19,.,14,TRBJ1-5,TRBD1,TGTGCCAGCCTTTGGACAGGGGGAAATCAGCCCCAGCATTTT,CASLWTGGNQPQHF
TRBV29-1,.,13,TRBJ1-2,.,TGCAGCGTTGAAGATCAGGGTCCTAATGGCTACACCTTC,CSVEDQGPNGYTF
TRBV5-1,.,16,TRBJ2-2,TRBD1,TGCGCCAGCAGCCTGAGGGACAGGCCGAACACCGGGGAGCTGTTTTTT,CASSLRDRPNTGELFF
TRBV6-5,few,14,TRBJ2-7,TRBD1,TGTGCCAGCAGTCGGGACAGGAGCTCCTACGAGCAGTACTTC,CASSRDRSSYEQYF
TRBV24-1,.,16,TRBJ2-3,.,TGTGCCACCAGTGATCGGCCATCCAGGAGCACAGATACGCAGTATTTT,CATSDRPSRSTDTQYF
TRBV7-9,.,15,TRBJ2-5,.,TGTGCCAGCAGCTTAGAGGCCGTCCCTGAGGTGACCCAGTACTTC,CASSLEAVPEVTQYF
TRBV11-2,.,15,TRBJ2-7,.,TGTGCCAGCAGCCCTTACAGGGGGGGTACCTACGAGCAGTACTTC,CASSPYRGGTYEQYF
TRBV19,once,16,TRBJ2-3,TRBD2,TGTGCCAGTAGTATGACCTCTAGCGGGAGCGCAGATACGCAGTATTTT,CASSMTSSGSADTQYF
TRBV3-1/TRBV3-2,.,12,TRBJ1-5,.,TGTGCCAGCAGCCAAGAAGCTCAGCCCCAGCATTTT,CASSQEAQPQHF
TRBV6-5,many,12,TRBJ1-1,.,TGTGCCAGCGGATCTTCTGGAGGCGAAGCTTTCTTT,CASGSSGGEAFF
TRBV2,once,14,TRBJ1-2,.,TGTGCCAGCAGTGAAAAGCCCCTTCTCTATGGCTACACCTTC,CASSEKPLLYGYTF
TRBV1,.,11,TRBJ2-1,.,TGCACCAGCAGCCAGTCCGATGAGCAGTTCTTC,CTSSQSDEQFF
TRBV9,.,15,TRBJ2-2,TRBD2,TGTGCCAGCAGCGTAGGGACTAGGCTGGCCGGGGAGCTGTTTTTT,CASSVGTRLAGELFF
TRBV28,.,14,TRBJ1-2,.,TGTGCCAGCAGTTCCCCGGGGACATTATATGGCTACACCTTC,CASSSPGTLYGYTF
TRBV10-1,.,15,TRBJ2-3,TRBD1,TGCGCCAGCAGTGAGCTACAGGGGGGTACAGATACGCAGTATTTT,CASSELQGGTDTQYF
TRBV4-2,.,12,TRBJ1-4,.,TGTGCCAGCAGCACCACCGGTGAAAAACTGTTTTTT,CASSTTGEKLFF
TRBV30,.,14,TRBJ1-5,TRBD1,TGTGCCTGGACCCGGGGACAGGGCAATCAGCCCCAGCATTTT,CAWTRGQGNQPQHF
TRBV12-2,.,15,TRBJ1-1,.,TGTGCAAGTCGCCCCCGGGACAGGGGTAACACTGAAGCTTTCTTT,CASRPRDRGNTEAFF
TRBV19,.,15,TRBJ2-7,TRBD1,TGTGCCAGTAGTTACGCAGGGGGCAGCGGTTACGAGCAGTACTTC,CASSYAGGSGYEQYF
TRBV5-6,once,14,TRBJ1-4,.,TGTGCCAGCAGAGGGGGACTAGATGGAGAAAAACTGTTTTTT,CASRGGLDGEKLFF
TRBV2,.,15,TRBJ2-2,TRBD2,TGTGCCAGCAGTGGACTAGCGGTCCACACCGGGGAGCTGTTTTTT,CASSGLAVHTGELFF
TRBV9,.,13,TRBJ1-2,TRBD1,TGTGCCAGCAGGAGACAGGGTGGCTATGGCTACACCTTC,CASRRQGGYGYTF
TRBV30,.,14,TRBJ1-4,TRBD1,TGTGCCTGGAGTGTAGGGACAGCTACAGAAAAACTGTTTTTT,CAWSVGTATEKLFF
TRBV5-1,.,14,TRBJ1-2,.,TGCGCCAGCAGCTTGACAGGGTCTAACTATGGCTACACCTTC,CASSLTGSNYGYTF
TRBV5-1,.,14,TRBJ1-1,.,TGCGCCAGCAGCCCCATGGGGGCCTCCACTGAAGCTTTCTTT,CASSPMGASTEAFF
TRBV28,.,11,TRBJ1-2,.,TGTGCCACCACAGAAAACTATGGCTACACCTTC,CATTENYGYTF
TRBV24-1,.,14,TRBJ1-3,.,TGTGCCACCAGTGATTCGGGGGTCCGGAAAGGCATATATTTT,CATSDSGVRKGIYF
TRBV12-5,.,12,TRBJ1-2,.,TGTGCTAGTGGTTTGGCCAGGTATGGCTACACCTTC,CASGLARYGYTF
TRBV30,.,15,TRBJ1-6,.,TGTGCCTCGAGGGGTAGGAGCTCCTATAATTCACCCCTCCACTTT,CASRGRSSYNSPLHF
TRBV10-3,few,14,TRBJ2-7,TRBD2,TGTGCCATCACCCCACTAGCGGGAAGCCACGAGCAGTACTTC,CAITPLAGSHEQYF